The rows below give T cell receptor beta chains drawn from one sample of a study of blood T cell repertoires in COVID-19. Data came from immunoSEQ multiplex PCR; TCRdb stores just in-frame clones and leaves some out. The sample shows about 58,000 clones, 85% to 95% of them seen only once. Sequenced: peripheral blood. All receptors derive from a man aged 45-65 years with active COVID-19. Each CDR3 is given with its conserved first and last residue. Each record gives: CDR3 protein, CDR3 DNA, V gene, clone size, D gene, J gene. A D gene is named only where the DNA matches it firmly. Expanded clones get a size class; other rows say once, few or many, or leave the size out.

CASSDRGTGELFF,TGTGCCAGCAGTGACCGGGGGACCGGGGAGCTGTTTTTT,TRBV6-4,.,.,TRBJ2-2
CASSPTGSYDGQYF,TGTGCCAGCTCACCAACGGGTTCATACGACGGCCAGTACTTC,TRBV18,.,.,TRBJ2-5
CASSPSGGSGEQYF,TGTGCCAGCTCACCAAGCGGGGGCTCTGGCGAGCAGTACTTC,TRBV18,.,TRBD2,TRBJ2-7
CASTKLALNTGELFF,TGTGCCAGTACCAAACTAGCGCTCAACACCGGGGAGCTGTTTTTT,TRBV19,.,TRBD2,TRBJ2-2
CASSLGWGSGSTEQYF,TGTGCCAGCAGCTTGGGCTGGGGTAGCGGGAGTACCGAGCAGTACTTC,TRBV5-8,.,TRBD2,TRBJ2-7
CASQSGRTGVYEQYF,TGTGCCAGCCAATCAGGGCGTACAGGGGTCTACGAGCAGTACTTC,TRBV2,.,TRBD1,TRBJ2-7
CASSQTGGWNTGELFF,TGTGCCAGCAGCCAGACAGGGGGCTGGAACACCGGGGAGCTGTTTTTT,TRBV7-3,.,TRBD1,TRBJ2-2
CSVAGTSGGPYEQYF,TGCAGCGTTGCCGGGACTAGCGGGGGGCCCTACGAGCAGTACTTC,TRBV29-1,.,TRBD2,TRBJ2-7
CASSPDSSNKKAFF,TGTGCCAGCAGCCCCGACAGTTCAAATAAGAAAGCTTTCTTT,TRBV3-1/TRBV3-2,.,.,TRBJ1-1
CASSGQLSGNTIYF,TGTGCCAGCAGCGGACAGCTCTCTGGAAACACCATATATTTT,TRBV9,.,.,TRBJ1-3
CASSAGQGTGELFF,TGCGCCAGCAGCGCGGGACAGGGGACCGGGGAGCTGTTTTTT,TRBV5-1,.,TRBD1,TRBJ2-2
CASSDRDRGSYEQYF,TGTGCCAGCAGCGACCGGGACAGGGGCTCCTACGAGCAGTACTTC,TRBV7-2,.,TRBD1,TRBJ2-7
CASSRTGTGPREQYF,TGTGCCAGCAGTCGTACTGGGACAGGGCCAAGGGAGCAGTACTTC,TRBV28,.,TRBD1,TRBJ2-7
CASSQASYFLVSGANVLTF,TGTGCCAGCAGCCAAGCGAGCTACTTCTTAGTTTCTGGGGCCAACGTCCTGACTTTC,TRBV3-1/TRBV3-2,.,.,TRBJ2-6
CASSRDRSSYNEQFF,TGTGCCAGTAGTAGGGACAGAAGCTCCTACAATGAGCAGTTCTTC,TRBV19,.,TRBD1,TRBJ2-1
CASSVQQGHLYTF,TGTGCCAGCAGTGTACAGCAGGGACACCTCTACACCTTC,TRBV2,.,.,TRBJ1-2
CSGLPGGDTQYF,TGCAGCGGCCTCCCCGGGGGAGATACGCAGTATTTT,TRBV29-1,.,.,TRBJ2-3
CASSLTTTLTAGEDYEQYF,TGTGCCAGCAGTTTGACAACCACCTTAACGGCGGGAGAGGACTACGAGCAGTACTTC,TRBV28,.,TRBD2,TRBJ2-7
CSAPRTGGYTF,TGCAGTGCTCCCCGGACAGGGGGCTACACCTTC,TRBV20-1,.,TRBD1,TRBJ1-2
CASSPTRDSSYNEQFF,TGTGCCAGCAGCCCGACTCGGGACAGCTCCTACAATGAGCAGTTCTTC,TRBV4-2,.,TRBD1,TRBJ2-1
CASSVGGGVSGNTIYF,TGTGCCAGCAGCGTAGGCGGAGGGGTGTCTGGAAACACCATATATTTT,TRBV9,.,.,TRBJ1-3
CASSSLQGNEQYF,TGTGCCAGCAGCTCTTTACAGGGAAACGAGCAGTACTTC,TRBV11-3,few,.,TRBJ2-7
CASRVRPQGSPLHF,TGTGCCAGCAGGGTCAGGCCTCAAGGATCACCCCTCCACTTT,TRBV2,once,.,TRBJ1-6
CASSPSASHEQFF,TGTGCCAGCAGCCCTTCGGCTAGTCATGAGCAGTTCTTC,TRBV5-5,.,.,TRBJ2-1
CASSPRIPPAYEQYF,TGTGCCAGCAGTCCCCGCATTCCCCCCGCCTATGAGCAGTACTTC,TRBV7-8,.,.,TRBJ2-7
CASSLAGMGGYTF,TGCGCCAGCAGCTTGGCGGGGATGGGCGGCTACACCTTC,TRBV5-1,.,.,TRBJ1-2
CASSLNGFQNEQFF,TGCGCCAGCAGCTTGAACGGTTTCCAAAATGAGCAGTTCTTC,TRBV5-1,.,.,TRBJ2-1
CASRPGQVNSPLHF,TGTGCCAGTCGTCCGGGACAGGTCAATTCACCCCTCCACTTT,TRBV19,once,TRBD1,TRBJ1-6
CSASRAGTIKNIQYF,TGCAGTGCTAGTCGCGCAGGGACAATCAAAAACATTCAGTACTTC,TRBV20-1,.,.,TRBJ2-4
CASSFRDRDSGANVLTF,TGCGCCAGCAGCTTCCGGGACAGGGATTCTGGGGCCAACGTCCTGACTTTC,TRBV5-1,.,TRBD1,TRBJ2-6
CSVGDGRPGDTQYF,TGCAGCGTGGGGGACGGGAGGCCAGGAGATACGCAGTATTTT,TRBV29-1,.,TRBD2,TRBJ2-3
CASSLQQETQYF,TGCGCCAGCAGCTTGCAGCAAGAGACCCAGTACTTC,TRBV5-1,once,.,TRBJ2-5
CASSLPTDTQYF,TGTGCCAGCAGTCTTCCGACAGATACGCAGTATTTT,TRBV2,.,.,TRBJ2-3
CASSQDFRIAGGAKNIQYF,TGCGCCAGCAGCCAAGATTTCAGGATTGCGGGAGGAGCCAAAAACATTCAGTACTTC,TRBV4-1,.,TRBD2,TRBJ2-4
CASSRDKDTQYF,TGTGCCAGCAGTCGCGATAAGGATACGCAGTATTTT,TRBV28,.,.,TRBJ2-3
CASSLQSDSTNEQFF,TGTGCCAGCAGCTTACAATCCGACAGCACCAATGAGCAGTTCTTC,TRBV11-3,once,.,TRBJ2-1
CASSPPNRQGGNEKLFF,TGTGCCAGCTCACCACCTAACCGGCAGGGTGGGAATGAAAAACTGTTTTTT,TRBV18,.,.,TRBJ1-4
CASSVTPQPGGNEQYF,TGCGCCAGCAGTGTAACGCCACAGCCCGGAGGAAACGAGCAGTACTTC,TRBV10-2,.,.,TRBJ2-7
CSAGRGETQYF,TGCAGTGCCGGTAGAGGGGAGACCCAGTACTTC,TRBV20-1,.,.,TRBJ2-5
CASSEAGGGPYSGANVLTF,TGTGCCAGCAGTGAAGCGGGCGGCGGGCCTTACTCTGGGGCCAACGTCCTGACTTTC,TRBV2,once,.,TRBJ2-6
CASSLDRGSYNEQFF,TGTGCCAGCAGCTTAGACAGGGGATCCTACAATGAGCAGTTCTTC,TRBV7-3,.,TRBD1,TRBJ2-1
CASSPRPGQANYGYTF,TGTGCCAGCAGCCCGCGACCGGGACAAGCTAACTATGGCTACACCTTC,TRBV6-2/TRBV6-3,once,.,TRBJ1-2
CASSTTQQGLRAKNIQYF,TGTGCCAGTTCTACTACACAACAGGGGCTCCGAGCCAAAAACATTCAGTACTTC,TRBV19,once,TRBD1,TRBJ2-4
CASSPAGRGTDTQYF,TGTGCCAGCAGCCCCGCTGGGCGGGGAACAGATACGCAGTATTTT,TRBV9,.,.,TRBJ2-3
CATSRVGRGASYNEQFF,TGTGCCACCAGCAGAGTTGGCCGGGGGGCTTCCTACAATGAGCAGTTCTTC,TRBV15,once,.,TRBJ2-1
CASSPQGQRNTEAFF,TGTGCCAGCAGCCCGCAGGGTCAGAGAAACACTGAAGCTTTCTTT,TRBV2,.,.,TRBJ1-1
CASSFGRFNEKLFF,TGTGCCAGCAGCTTCGGGAGGTTCAATGAAAAACTGTTTTTT,TRBV5-8,.,.,TRBJ1-4
CASSFREQGNSPLHF,TGCGCCAGCAGCTTTCGGGAACAGGGTAATTCACCCCTCCACTTT,TRBV5-1,.,.,TRBJ1-6
CASSSASSGSRGEQYF,TGTGCCAGCAGTTCGGCGAGTAGTGGGAGCCGCGGCGAGCAGTACTTC,TRBV27,.,.,TRBJ2-7
CSASRVNQPQHF,TGCAGTGCTAGTCGAGTCAATCAGCCCCAGCATTTT,TRBV20-1,.,.,TRBJ1-5
CATKGQGGSPLHF,TGTGCCACCAAGGGACAGGGTGGTTCACCCCTCCACTTT,TRBV10-3,.,TRBD1,TRBJ1-6
CAWRSGTGIMGAYNEQFF,TGTGCCTGGAGGTCCGGGACAGGGATTATGGGGGCCTACAATGAGCAGTTCTTC,TRBV30,.,TRBD1,TRBJ2-1
CASSPTGLAMREQFF,TGTGCCAGCAGCCCGACCGGACTAGCGATGCGAGAGCAGTTCTTC,TRBV27,once,TRBD2,TRBJ2-1
CASSLLAGGGTDTQYF,TGTGCCAGCAGCTTACTTGCGGGGGGGGGCACAGATACGCAGTATTTT,TRBV7-3,.,TRBD2,TRBJ2-3